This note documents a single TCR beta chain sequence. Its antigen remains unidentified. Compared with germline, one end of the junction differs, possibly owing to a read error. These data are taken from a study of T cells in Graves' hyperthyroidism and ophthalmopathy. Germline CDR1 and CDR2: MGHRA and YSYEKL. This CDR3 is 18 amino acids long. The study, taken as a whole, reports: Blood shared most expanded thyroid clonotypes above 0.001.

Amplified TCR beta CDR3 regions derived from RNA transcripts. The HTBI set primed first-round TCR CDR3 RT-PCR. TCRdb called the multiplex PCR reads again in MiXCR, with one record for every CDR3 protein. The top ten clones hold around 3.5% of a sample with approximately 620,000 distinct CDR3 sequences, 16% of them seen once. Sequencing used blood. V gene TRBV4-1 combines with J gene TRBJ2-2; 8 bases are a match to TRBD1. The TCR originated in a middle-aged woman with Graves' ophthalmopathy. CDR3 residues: CASSPAEGDRTNAGELFF. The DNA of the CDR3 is TGCGCCAGCAGTCCCGCTGAGGGGGACAGGACGAACGCCGGGGAGCTGTTTTTT.